Listed below are T cell receptor beta chains from one sample, sequenced in a study of blood T cell repertoires in COVID-19. Assay used: immunoSEQ multiplex PCR; TCRdb lists only in-frame clones, some missing. The table lists around 260,000 clones, around 89% of them singletons, with roughly 3.9% in the top ten. The sequenced material came from peripheral blood. These receptors originate from a man in his fifties or sixties who had recovered from COVID-19. The CDR3 runs from the conserved cysteine through the conserved F or W.

V gene: TRBV4-1
J gene: TRBJ2-2
CDR3 protein: CASSQRLAVNTGELFF

V gene: TRBV5-4
J gene: TRBJ2-1
CDR3 protein: CASSLGGLYNEQFF

V gene: TRBV29-1
J gene: TRBJ2-7
CDR3 protein: CSVGQGAGEQYF

V gene: TRBV4-1
J gene: TRBJ2-5
CDR3 protein: CASSPWERGETQYF

V gene: TRBV28
J gene: TRBJ2-5
CDR3 protein: CASSLSRGLRETQYF

V gene: TRBV4-2
J gene: TRBJ2-7
CDR3 protein: CASSPYSMAGGPNEQYF

V gene: TRBV24-1
J gene: TRBJ2-3
CDR3 protein: CATSGGRDTQYF

V gene: TRBV7-6
J gene: TRBJ1-1
CDR3 protein: CASSLGTVNTEAFF

V gene: TRBV19
J gene: TRBJ1-4
CDR3 protein: CASSLQGFNEKLFF

V gene: TRBV6-5
J gene: TRBJ2-7
CDR3 protein: CASRPRGYEQYF

V gene: TRBV4-2
J gene: TRBJ1-6
CDR3 protein: CASSHVNSPLHF

V gene: TRBV19
J gene: TRBJ2-3
CDR3 protein: CASTNIRGGRSTDTQYF

V gene: TRBV5-1
J gene: TRBJ2-3
CDR3 protein: CASSLVAGGYTDTQYF

V gene: TRBV18
J gene: TRBJ1-3
CDR3 protein: CASSPDSSGNTIYF

V gene: TRBV9
J gene: TRBJ2-7
CDR3 protein: CASSIAAGSRYEQYF

V gene: TRBV2
J gene: TRBJ1-5
CDR3 protein: CASSWTGEGQPQHF

V gene: TRBV18
J gene: TRBJ2-5
CDR3 protein: CASSPTTGGRETQYF

V gene: TRBV7-9
J gene: TRBJ1-2
CDR3 protein: CASSLKDRDHGYTF

V gene: TRBV2
J gene: TRBJ1-6
CDR3 protein: CASRLFGQSSYNSPLHF

V gene: TRBV29-1
J gene: TRBJ1-4
CDR3 protein: CSARVTNEKLFF

V gene: TRBV7-2
J gene: TRBJ1-1
CDR3 protein: CASSLVPVMNTEAFF

V gene: TRBV5-8
J gene: TRBJ2-2
CDR3 protein: CASSLGGQIIVGELFF

V gene: TRBV7-2
J gene: TRBJ2-2
CDR3 protein: CAWSGGLNTGELFF

V gene: TRBV5-1
J gene: TRBJ1-2
CDR3 protein: CASTDTDRGNGYTF

V gene: TRBV13
J gene: TRBJ2-3
CDR3 protein: CASSQSDTQYF

V gene: TRBV7-8
J gene: TRBJ1-2
CDR3 protein: CASSYSGTSGYTF

V gene: TRBV3-1/TRBV3-2
J gene: TRBJ2-3
CDR3 protein: CASSQDSGGFDTQYF

V gene: TRBV7-3
J gene: TRBJ2-7
CDR3 protein: CASSPRSGGAGEQYF

V gene: TRBV12-3/TRBV12-4
J gene: TRBJ2-5
CDR3 protein: CASRYGSMETQYF

V gene: TRBV15
J gene: TRBJ2-7
CDR3 protein: CATSRATGAYEQYF

V gene: TRBV5-1
J gene: TRBJ2-5
CDR3 protein: CASSADLLGAGGPETQYF

V gene: TRBV5-4
J gene: TRBJ2-1
CDR3 protein: CASSGGDWQFF

V gene: TRBV6-2/TRBV6-3
J gene: TRBJ2-3
CDR3 protein: CASSYSPRGGLGDTQYF

V gene: TRBV9
J gene: TRBJ2-1
CDR3 protein: CASSVLEGMAGSYNEQFF

V gene: TRBV7-9
J gene: TRBJ2-5
CDR3 protein: CASSFQTGTVQETQYF

V gene: TRBV19
J gene: TRBJ1-5
CDR3 protein: CASSIEVFSAQHF

V gene: TRBV5-1
J gene: TRBJ1-2
CDR3 protein: CASSLLGGPRDGYTF

V gene: TRBV4-2
J gene: TRBJ2-5
CDR3 protein: CASSPTGFGETQYF

V gene: TRBV4-1
J gene: TRBJ2-1
CDR3 protein: CASSQDQLRAGGLGNEQFF

V gene: TRBV6-5
J gene: TRBJ2-1
CDR3 protein: CASSRLLSSYNEQFF

V gene: TRBV9
J gene: TRBJ2-2
CDR3 protein: CASSVELAGGPSTGELFF

V gene: TRBV3-1/TRBV3-2
J gene: TRBJ2-1
CDR3 protein: CAINRDYNEQFF

V gene: TRBV14
J gene: TRBJ2-5
CDR3 protein: CASSPGQGGETQYF

V gene: TRBV7-8
J gene: TRBJ1-1
CDR3 protein: CASSPPRPGGTEAFF

V gene: TRBV9
J gene: TRBJ2-4
CDR3 protein: CASSVGQSKNIQYF

V gene: TRBV5-4
J gene: TRBJ2-3
CDR3 protein: CASSLFLKNTDTQYF

V gene: TRBV3-1/TRBV3-2
J gene: TRBJ2-7
CDR3 protein: CASSLFTGVYKYF

V gene: TRBV4-1
J gene: TRBJ2-7
CDR3 protein: CASSQVGLQYF

V gene: TRBV4-1
J gene: TRBJ2-1
CDR3 protein: CASSPGQGAVDEQFF

V gene: TRBV4-2
J gene: TRBJ2-7
CDR3 protein: CASSQVVSSYEQYF

V gene: TRBV6-1
J gene: TRBJ2-7
CDR3 protein: CASSEADNGEQYF

V gene: TRBV6-6
J gene: TRBJ2-7
CDR3 protein: CASSRLQGVGSYEQYF

V gene: TRBV4-2
J gene: TRBJ2-7
CDR3 protein: CASSQDSLSYEQYF